These T cell receptor beta chains were read from a single sample in a study of metastatic and nonmetastatic thyroid tumors. TCRdb re-clonotyped the PCR reads through MiXCR. The data show about 12,000 clones, approximately 30% seen once. The specimen sequenced was tumor tissue. All receptors derive from a female donor with papillary thyroid cancer or a benign thyroid nodule (not recorded which). Some clones in this sample may be carry-over from other donors' samples. The CDR3 runs from the conserved cysteine through the conserved F or W. The D gene is left open where the match is weak. Rows may omit the clone size; those that give it use once, few, many or a size class.

TGCAGTGCTAGAGTTCTCCTATTTAGCGAGGGCGAGACAAACTCCTATGGCTACACCTTC	CSARVLLFSEGETNSYGYTF	-	TRBV20-1	TRBJ1-2	-
TGTGCCAGTAGGGAGGGGACCACTGAAGCTTTCTTT	CASREGTTEAFF	-	TRBV19	TRBJ1-1	-
TGCAGCGCCACTACCGTGACAGCACACGGCTACACCTTC	CSATTVTAHGYTF	many	TRBV29-1	TRBJ1-2	-
TGTGCCAGCAGCCCTCACAGGGTTGGGAGCAATCAGCCCCAGCATTTT	CASSPHRVGSNQPQHF	medium-sized	TRBV7-2	TRBJ1-5	-
TGTGCCAGCAGTTACTCGATGGGAGTCTACGGCTACACCTTC	CASSYSMGVYGYTF	many	TRBV6-5	TRBJ1-2	-
TGTGCCAGCCGGGACTTTTACAATGAGCAGTTCTTC	CASRDFYNEQFF	few	TRBV19	TRBJ2-1	-
TGCGCCAGCAGCGGGCGAGGGTTGGGGCCTGGAAACACCATATATTTT	CASSGRGLGPGNTIYF	once	TRBV5-1	TRBJ1-3	-
TGCGCCAGCAGCCAAGGAAACCGGGCCTTCCTGCACTATGGCTACACCTTC	CASSQGNRAFLHYGYTF	many	TRBV4-1	TRBJ1-2	-
TGTGCCAGCCAGGCAGTTTATCAGCCCCAGCATTTT	CASQAVYQPQHF	many	TRBV19	TRBJ1-5	-
TGCGCCAGCAGCCAGAGGAACAGGGGTAGAGAAGAGCAGTACTTC	CASSQRNRGREEQYF	-	TRBV4-1	TRBJ2-7	TRBD1
TGCAGTGCCTCCGGGACCCAAAGCTCCTACGAGCAGTACTTC	CSASGTQSSYEQYF	-	TRBV20-1	TRBJ2-7	-
TGTGCCAGCAGCGCCCCACAGGGAGGCAATGAAAAACTGTTTTTT	CASSAPQGGNEKLFF	-	TRBV9	TRBJ1-4	-
TGTGCCAGCAGCCTCCGGCGGGACTACAATGAGCAGTTCTTC	CASSLRRDYNEQFF	medium-sized	TRBV7-2	TRBJ2-1	-
TGTGCCAGCAGCTTGGAGGCGCTAGGATTCTACGAGCAGTACTTC	CASSLEALGFYEQYF	-	TRBV5-4	TRBJ2-7	-
TGTGCCAGCAGCTTAGATGAATTTTTTCAGACCCAGTACTTC	CASSLDEFFQTQYF	many	TRBV11-2	TRBJ2-5	-